What follows are 8 T cell receptor beta chains derived from one specimen sequenced in a study of cytomegalovirus exposure and HLA in healthy donors. TCRdb keeps only in-frame clones here, not all; method: immunoSEQ multiplex PCR. The sample carries about 330,000 clones, approximately 90% recorded once. Sequencing was carried out using PBMCs. Receptors were obtained from a woman in her late teens or twenties in good health and CMV-seronegative.

The rearrangement joins TRBV6-5 to TRBJ2-5; D remains unclear. This CDR3 comprises 13 residues. The V gene's germline CDR1 is MNHEY and CDR2 SVGAGI. Trimming took off 3 bases at V and 2 bases at J, with 7 bases between the two ends. For the CDR3, the DNA is TGTGCCAGCAGTTATGCAGGTCAAGAGACCCAGTACTTC. Translating it yields CASSYAGQETQYF.

The J gene is TRBJ2-7, the V gene TRBV30, with a possible D match to TRBD2 (5 bases). Per germline, CDR1 GTSNPN and CDR2 SVGIG (reference sequence). The CDR3 has 13 amino acids. V lost 0 bases to trimming and J lost 0 bases, with 6 bases between them. CDR3 coding DNA: TGTGCCTGGAGTGTTGGGAGCTCCTACGAGCAGTACTTC. It translates to CAWSVGSSYEQYF.

This clone has only a few counts. The rearrangement uses TRBV18 and TRBJ2-7; 7 positions agree with TRBD2. V lost 0 bases to trimming and J lost 2 bases; unmatched junction nucleotides: 4. CDR3 length: 15 residues. Germline CDR1 is KGHSH and CDR2 is LQKENI. Here the CDR3 DNA reads TGTGCCAGCTCACCACCGGGGGGAGGGGCCTACGAGCAGTACTTC. Protein: CASSPPGGGAYEQYF.

In its sample, this clone was seen once. The chain couples TRBV6-1 to TRBJ2-2; perhaps TRBD2 as D (6 bases). The CDR3 consists of 14 residues. The V and J ends lost 2 bases and 5 bases respectively, with 9 bases between them. Germline values: CDR1 MNHNS, CDR2 SASEGT. CDR3 residues: CASSEPEGTGELFF. The CDR3 DNA sequence: TGTGCCAGCAGTGAACCGGAGGGGACCGGGGAGCTGTTTTTT.

The chain is built from TRBV27 and TRBJ2-2, with 9 positions matching TRBD1. Germline V gene sequence: CDR1 MNHEY, CDR2 SMNVEV (reference sequence). V was clipped by 3 bases and J by 3 bases; unmatched bases: 8. The length of the CDR3 is 17 residues. DNA of the CDR3: TGTGCCAGCAGTTTTGGGGAGGGACAGGGTTACACCGGGGAGCTGTTTTTT. As protein: CASSFGEGQGYTGELFF.

V gene TRBV19 combines with J gene TRBJ2-5; 13 nucleotides agree with TRBD2. Germline loops: CDR1 LNHDA, CDR2 SQIVND (reference sequence). The CDR3 contains 16 residues. V gave up 6 bases and J gave up 4 bases; unmatched junction bases: 8. The CDR3 loop reads CASRDTSGRALETQYF. The DNA for the CDR3 is TGTGCCAGTAGGGACACTAGCGGGAGGGCCTTAGAGACCCAGTACTTC.

The CDR3 region is CATLRLVPHEQYF. CDR3 in DNA: TGTGCCACCTTAAGACTAGTACCCCACGAGCAGTACTTC. The gene calls are TRBV28 and TRBJ2-7; D possibly corresponds to TRBD2 (6 bases). Trimming took 10 bases from V and 5 from J, leaving 18 bases between them. The CDR3 has 13 residues. Per the germline V gene, CDR1 is MDHEN and CDR2 is SYDVKM.

This chain joins TRBV5-1 and TRBJ2-1; TRBD2 aligns across 8 bases. CDR3 size: 15 residues. Germline-derived CDR1 and CDR2 are SGHRS and YFSETQ. Unmatched junction bases numbered 6, after V lost 0 bases and J lost 7 bases. CDR3 nucleotides: TGCGCCAGCAGCTTGGGGGCTAGCGGGTCGAATGAGCAGTTCTTC. It specifies CASSLGASGSNEQFF.